This T cell receptor (beta chain) appears in the sequencing data of a study of CD8+ T cells in alopecia areata. For the study at large: The percentage of affected scalp area served as the score of severity for treated patients.

The CDR3 consists of 16 residues. V was pared by 2 bases and J by 7 bases, with 11 bases of the junction left unmatched. CDR1 and CDR2 from the germline V gene are LNHNV and YYDKDF (reference sequence). Indicated treatment: oral pan-JAK inhibitor, 5-10 mg twice daily. Reverse transcription of extracted RNA yielded cDNA, which provided the sequencing template. The repertoire was sequenced with immunoSEQ multiplex PCR; TCRdb's copy has only in-frame clones and lacks some. Among about 190,000 clones, 50% to 60% were seen once, and the ten largest hold roughly 0.7%. The TCR originated in a human donor with alopecia areata. Sequences were derived from CD4+ T cells sorted from blood, sampled at week 4, from a patient treated with tofacitinib. This sequence joins TRBV15 and TRBJ2-1; 7 positions agree with TRBD2. In nucleotides, the CDR3 is TGTGCCACCAGCAGAATCGTAGGGCCGGGAGGAAATGAGCAGTTCTTC. Amino acid sequence: CATSRIVGPGGNEQFF.